This is a list of T cell receptor beta chains from one sample in a study of control samples from healthy donors and cancer patients. The repertoire was sequenced with immunoSEQ multiplex PCR; TCRdb's copy has only in-frame clones and lacks some. Of around 130,000 clones in the sample, about 83% are singletons; the top ten hold 9% to 14%. Sequences were obtained from blood. The receptors were sampled from a man younger than 40 in good health. Both conserved end residues are part of each CDR3. The order of the fields is J gene, D gene, V gene, clone size, CDR3 protein, CDR3 DNA. D genes are given only for firm matches. Clone size, where shown, is once, few, many, or a class for clones that have expanded.

>TRBJ2-5|NA|TRBV5-5|NA
CASSLNLETQYF
TGTGCCAGCAGCCTCAATTTAGAGACCCAGTACTTC
>TRBJ1-2|NA|TRBV12-3/TRBV12-4|NA
CASSLSYGYTF
TGTGCCAGCAGTTTATCGTATGGCTACACCTTC
>TRBJ2-3|NA|TRBV5-1|once
CASSLGGESTDTQYF
TGCGCCAGCAGCTTGGGAGGGGAGTCCACAGATACGCAGTATTTT
>TRBJ2-3|NA|TRBV29-1|NA
CSVVSGGGDTQYF
TGCAGCGTTGTTAGTGGGGGCGGAGATACGCAGTATTTT
>TRBJ1-2|NA|TRBV24-1|NA
CATSDADAYGYTF
TGTGCCACCAGTGACGCGGACGCCTATGGCTACACCTTC
>TRBJ2-3|NA|TRBV10-3|NA
CAVEDSTSTDTQYF
TGTGCCGTCGAAGACAGCACTAGCACAGATACGCAGTATTTT
>TRBJ1-1|NA|TRBV30|NA
CAWSVGDVFAFF
TGTGCCTGGAGTGTTGGGGACGTCTTCGCTTTCTTT
>TRBJ2-1|NA|TRBV6-5|NA
CASSYGGAGNEQFF
TGTGCCAGCAGTTACGGGGGGGCCGGCAATGAGCAGTTCTTC
>TRBJ1-2|NA|TRBV19|NA
CASSIEQHYGYTF
TGTGCCAGTAGTATAGAACAGCACTATGGCTACACCTTC
>TRBJ2-3|NA|TRBV9|NA
CASSVYSGEGDTQYF
TGTGCCAGCAGCGTTTACTCAGGAGAAGGGGATACGCAGTATTTT
>TRBJ2-1|TRBD1|TRBV12-3/TRBV12-4|NA
CASDRSSYNEQFF
TGTGCTTCGGACAGGAGCTCCTACAATGAGCAGTTCTTC
>TRBJ1-2|NA|TRBV12-3/TRBV12-4|NA
CASSLRGGYTF
TGTGCCAGCAGTTTGCGGGGGGGCTACACCTTC
>TRBJ1-1|NA|TRBV4-2|NA
CASSPTGGVAFF
TGTGCCAGCAGCCCGACGGGGGGGGTGGCTTTCTTT
>TRBJ1-1|NA|TRBV2|NA
CASRGMNTEAFF
TGTGCCAGCAGAGGAATGAACACTGAAGCTTTCTTT
>TRBJ1-1|NA|TRBV2|NA
CASSEEAGRMNTEAFF
TGTGCCAGCAGTGAAGAAGCAGGGAGGATGAACACTGAAGCTTTCTTT
>TRBJ2-3|TRBD1|TRBV10-3|NA
CAISPTGLTDTQYF
TGTGCCATCAGCCCGACAGGGCTTACAGATACGCAGTATTTT
>TRBJ1-2|NA|TRBV5-1|NA
CASSLNGYTF
TGCGCCAGCAGCTTGAATGGCTACACCTTC
>TRBJ1-5|TRBD1|TRBV28|NA
CASSSWNRGLSQPQHF
TGTGCCAGCAGTTCCTGGAACAGGGGGCTTAGTCAGCCCCAGCATTTT
>TRBJ1-1|NA|TRBV2|NA
CASSAGLLNTEAFF
TGTGCCAGCAGTGCCGGACTTTTGAACACTGAAGCTTTCTTT
>TRBJ1-2|TRBD1|TRBV4-1|NA
CASSRNDRDTYGYTF
TGCGCCAGCAGCCGAAATGACAGGGACACCTATGGCTACACCTTC
>TRBJ1-1|NA|TRBV7-2|NA
CASSLAPGMNTEAFF
TGTGCCAGCAGCTTAGCTCCGGGGATGAACACTGAAGCTTTCTTT
>TRBJ1-1|NA|TRBV18|once
CASSEGLNTEAFF
TGTGCCAGCTCGGAAGGACTGAACACTGAAGCTTTCTTT
>TRBJ2-3|TRBD1|TRBV19|NA
CASRDRGRDTQYF
TGTGCCAGCCGGGACAGGGGGCGAGATACGCAGTATTTT
>TRBJ2-3|TRBD2|TRBV20-1|NA
CSASRLAGGVNSTDTQYF
TGCAGTGCTAGTAGGTTAGCGGGGGGGGTTAATAGCACAGATACGCAGTATTTT
>TRBJ1-1|TRBD1|TRBV6-5|NA
CASSYSGGEGSTEAFF
TGTGCCAGCAGTTACTCAGGGGGCGAGGGAAGCACTGAAGCTTTCTTT
>TRBJ1-2|NA|TRBV6-1|few
CASSERGSSKVTNYGYTF
TGTGCCAGCAGTGAACGCGGGAGCTCCAAGGTGACTAACTATGGCTACACCTTC
>TRBJ1-5|NA|TRBV2|NA
CASSTYSNQPQHF
TGTGCCAGCAGTACCTATAGCAATCAGCCCCAGCATTTT
>TRBJ2-5|NA|TRBV24-1|NA
CATSDEETQYF
TGTGCCACCAGTGATGAGGAGACCCAGTACTTC
>TRBJ1-1|TRBD1|TRBV5-1|NA
CASSSDRRATFF
TGCGCCAGCAGCTCGGACAGGAGGGCAACTTTCTTT
>TRBJ1-1|NA|TRBV6-5|NA
CASSSRPDRRTEAFF
TGTGCCAGCAGTTCACGACCTGACAGGCGGACTGAAGCTTTCTTT
>TRBJ1-1|NA|TRBV6-5|few
CASSLQGNTEAFF
TGTGCCAGCAGCCTACAGGGGAACACTGAAGCTTTCTTT
>TRBJ2-2|TRBD1|TRBV24-1|NA
CASQGTGRTGELFF
TGTGCCTCTCAAGGGACAGGACGCACCGGGGAGCTGTTTTTT
>TRBJ2-3|NA|TRBV6-5|NA
CATLGAVVHTQYF
TGTGCCACTCTCGGGGCGGTTGTTCATACGCAGTATTTT
>TRBJ1-1|NA|TRBV5-1|NA
CASSLLGVNTEAFF
TGCGCCAGCAGCTTGTTGGGAGTGAACACTGAAGCTTTCTTT
>TRBJ1-2|NA|TRBV5-1|NA
CASSLGTLNYGYTF
TGCGCCAGCAGCCTCGGGACGCTCAACTATGGCTACACCTTC
>TRBJ2-3|NA|TRBV11-3|NA
CASSYGTAEGTDTQYF
TGTGCCAGCAGCTACGGGACGGCGGAGGGCACAGATACGCAGTATTTT
>TRBJ2-3|NA|TRBV9|NA
CASSVEGVRTDTQYF
TGTGCCAGCAGCGTAGAGGGGGTCCGCACAGATACGCAGTATTTT
>TRBJ2-5|NA|TRBV15|NA
CATSRGQEETQYF
TGTGCCACCAGCAGAGGACAGGAAGAGACCCAGTACTTC
>TRBJ1-2|NA|TRBV28|NA
CAAVGGESGNRANYGYTF
TGTGCCGCAGTGGGCGGGGAATCAGGAAATCGCGCTAACTATGGCTACACCTTC
>TRBJ2-3|NA|TRBV19|NA
CASSIVSDTQYF
TGTGCCAGTAGTATAGTGTCAGATACGCAGTATTTT
>TRBJ2-3|TRBD2|TRBV24-1|NA
CATSNRGGATDTQYF
TGTGCCACCAGTAACCGCGGGGGGGCCACAGATACGCAGTATTTT
>TRBJ2-5|NA|TRBV5-6|NA
CASSSTAEETQYF
TGTGCCAGCAGCTCGACAGCCGAAGAGACCCAGTACTTC
>TRBJ2-2|TRBD2|TRBV6-5|NA
CASTGRGEDGELFF
TGTGCCAGCACTGGCCGGGGGGAAGACGGGGAGCTGTTTTTT
>TRBJ1-1|NA|TRBV6-5|NA
CASTLLQGEAFF
TGTGCCAGCACCCTCCTACAAGGTGAAGCTTTCTTT